This T cell receptor (beta chain) came from a study of PD-L1 blockade in urothelial cancer. Background on the study: Blood underwent analysis 3 weeks (second dose) and 6 weeks after treatment began.

In regard to this clone: Its antigen remains unidentified.

TCR analog templates of synthetic origin were spiked into each PCR. TCRdb keeps only in-frame clones here, not all; method: immunoSEQ multiplex PCR. This table holds some 87,000 clones, 80% to 90% found once. CDR1 is SQVTM, CDR2 ANQGSEA, per germline. CDR3 length equals 16 residues. V lost 3 bases and J lost 2, with 17 bases in between. Study-level results: Pretreatment peripheral blood TCR clonality that fell below the median predicted better survival among the patients studied.

Time point: pretreatment peripheral blood. This receptor was identified in a man aged 55 to 70 with urothelial cancer. This chain uses TRBV29-1 with TRBJ1-3; D is perhaps TRBD1 (5 bases). The starting material was PBMCs, obtained around atezolizumab (anti-PD-L1) treatment. The CDR3 DNA follows: TGCAGCGTTGAGGTCCCGCAGGGTCCTGCTGGAAACACCATATATTTT. This codes for CSVEVPQGPAGNTIYF.